What follows describes a single T cell receptor (beta chain). Its cognate antigen is unknown. The PCR used 60 V beta and 13 J beta primers. Assay: immunoSEQ multiplex PCR; the TCRdb copy retains only in-frame clones and omits some. Among over 80,000 clones, approximately 90% were seen once, and the ten largest hold about 3%. The V segment lost 2 bases and the J segment 8 bases; nucleotides outside the gene matches: 7. CDR1 and CDR2 from the germline V gene are ENHRY and SYGVKD. The CDR3 is made up of 15 amino acids. The data stem from a study of glioma-infiltrating T cells after dendritic cell vaccination. Study at large: Treatment, given 2003 to 2012, was autologous tumor lysate-pulsed dendritic cell vaccination. Study-level points and caveats: Few patients contributed both blood and tumor specimens.

The material sequenced was blood, taken before dendritic cell vaccination. The chain employs TRBV10-3 and TRBJ1-2; 11 bases map to TRBD1. The receptor comes from a human donor with glioblastoma. This CDR3 is CAISEPGQGARGYTF. Written as DNA, the CDR3 is TGTGCCATCAGTGAGCCAGGACAGGGGGCTAGAGGCTACACCTTC.